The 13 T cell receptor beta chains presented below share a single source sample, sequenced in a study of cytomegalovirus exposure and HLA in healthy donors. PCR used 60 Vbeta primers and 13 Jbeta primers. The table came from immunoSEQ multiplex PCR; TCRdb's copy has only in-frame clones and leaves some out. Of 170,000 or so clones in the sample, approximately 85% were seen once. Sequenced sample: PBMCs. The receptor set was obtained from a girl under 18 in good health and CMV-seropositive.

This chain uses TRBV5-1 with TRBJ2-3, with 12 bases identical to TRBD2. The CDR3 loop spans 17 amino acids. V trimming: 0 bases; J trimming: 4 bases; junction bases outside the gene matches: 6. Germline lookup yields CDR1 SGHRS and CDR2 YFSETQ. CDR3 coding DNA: TGCGCCAGCAGCTTGGTGGCTAGCGGGGGGGCGCCAGATACGCAGTATTTT. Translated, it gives CASSLVASGGAPDTQYF.

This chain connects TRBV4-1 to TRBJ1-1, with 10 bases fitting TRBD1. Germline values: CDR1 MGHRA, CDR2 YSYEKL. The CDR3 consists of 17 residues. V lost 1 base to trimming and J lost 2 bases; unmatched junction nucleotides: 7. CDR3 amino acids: CASSQGQGANRNTEAFF. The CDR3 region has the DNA TGCGCCAGCAGCCAAGGACAGGGGGCAAATAGAAACACTGAAGCTTTCTTT.

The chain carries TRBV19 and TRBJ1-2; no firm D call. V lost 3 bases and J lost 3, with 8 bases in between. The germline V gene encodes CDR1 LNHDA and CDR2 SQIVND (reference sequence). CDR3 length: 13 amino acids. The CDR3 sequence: CASSISGHYGYTF. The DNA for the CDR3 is TGTGCCAGTAGTATTTCTGGGCACTATGGCTACACCTTC.

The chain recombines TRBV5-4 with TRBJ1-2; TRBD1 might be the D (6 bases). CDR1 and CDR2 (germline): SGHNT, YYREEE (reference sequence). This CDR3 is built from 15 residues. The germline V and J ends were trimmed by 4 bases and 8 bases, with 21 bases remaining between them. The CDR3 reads CASSPDYGGAGGYTF. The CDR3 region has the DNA TGTGCCAGCAGCCCAGACTATGGGGGGGCCGGGGGCTACACCTTC.

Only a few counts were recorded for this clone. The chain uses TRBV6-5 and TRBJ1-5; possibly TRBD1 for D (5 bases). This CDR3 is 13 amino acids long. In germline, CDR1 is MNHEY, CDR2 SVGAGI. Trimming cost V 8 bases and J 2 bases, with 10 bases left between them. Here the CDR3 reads CASSQGGNQPQHF. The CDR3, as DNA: TGTGCCAGCTCCCAGGGTGGCAATCAGCCCCAGCATTTT.

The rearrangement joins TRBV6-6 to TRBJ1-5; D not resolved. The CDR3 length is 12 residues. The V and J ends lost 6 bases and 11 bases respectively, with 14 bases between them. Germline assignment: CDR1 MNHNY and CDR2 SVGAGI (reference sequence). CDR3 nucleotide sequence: TGTGCCAGCAGGCCTACCACTCCGACCCAGCATTTT. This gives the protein CASRPTTPTQHF.

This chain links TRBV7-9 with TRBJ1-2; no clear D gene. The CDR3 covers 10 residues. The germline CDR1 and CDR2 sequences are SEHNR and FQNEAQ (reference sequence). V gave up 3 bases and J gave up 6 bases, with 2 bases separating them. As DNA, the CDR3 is TGTGCCAGCAGCTTTAATGGCTACACCTTC. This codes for CASSFNGYTF.

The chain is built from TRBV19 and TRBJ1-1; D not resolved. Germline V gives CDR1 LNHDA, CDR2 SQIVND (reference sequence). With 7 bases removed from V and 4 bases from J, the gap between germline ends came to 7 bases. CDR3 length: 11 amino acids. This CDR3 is CASIRSTEAFF. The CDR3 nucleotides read TGTGCCAGTATCCGGTCCACTGAAGCTTTCTTT.

The CDR3 region has the DNA TGTGCCAGCAGGTTACAGGGGGCTAATGAAAAACTGTTTTTT. Amino acids: CASRLQGANEKLFF. The gene calls are TRBV2 and TRBJ1-4, with 8 bases matching TRBD1. J lost 3 bases, V lost 6 bases, and 3 bases had no gene match. The germline V gene has CDR1 SNHLY and CDR2 FYNNEI. The CDR3 has 14 amino acids.

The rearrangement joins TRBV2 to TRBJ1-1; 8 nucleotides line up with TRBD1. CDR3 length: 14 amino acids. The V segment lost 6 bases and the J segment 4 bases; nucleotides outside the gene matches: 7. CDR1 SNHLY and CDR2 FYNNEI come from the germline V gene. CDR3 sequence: CASRDDRGGTEAFF. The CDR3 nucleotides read TGTGCCAGCAGGGACGACAGGGGTGGCACTGAAGCTTTCTTT. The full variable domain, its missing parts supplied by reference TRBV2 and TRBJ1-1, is EPEVTQTPSHQVTQMGQEVILRCVPISNHLYFYWYRQILGQKVEFLVSFYNNEISEKSEIFDDQFSVERPDGSNFTLKIRSTKLEDSAMYFCASRDDRGGTEAFFGQGTRLTVV.

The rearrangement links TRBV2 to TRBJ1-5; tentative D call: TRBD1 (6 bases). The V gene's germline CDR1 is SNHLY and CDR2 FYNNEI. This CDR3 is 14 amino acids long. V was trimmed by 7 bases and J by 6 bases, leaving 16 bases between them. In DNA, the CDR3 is TGTGCCAGCACCTCAGGGGATTCCGCTCAGCCCCAGCATTTT. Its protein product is CASTSGDSAQPQHF.

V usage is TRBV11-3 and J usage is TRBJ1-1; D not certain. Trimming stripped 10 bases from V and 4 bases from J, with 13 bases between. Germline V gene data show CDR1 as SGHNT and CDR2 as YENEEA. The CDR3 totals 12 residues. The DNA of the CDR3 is TGTGCCACCGCCTATCAAAGCACTGAAGCTTTCTTT. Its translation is CATAYQSTEAFF.

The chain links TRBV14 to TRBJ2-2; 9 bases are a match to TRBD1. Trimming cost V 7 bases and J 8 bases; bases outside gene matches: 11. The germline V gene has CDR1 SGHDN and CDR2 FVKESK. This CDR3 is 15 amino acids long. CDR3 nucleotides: TGTGCCAGCATGAAACAGGGGGCAAAACAAGGGGAGCTGTTTTTT. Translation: CASMKQGAKQGELFF.